This passage covers 29 T cell receptor beta chains from one sample sequenced in a study of CD4 T cells in relation to SARS-CoV-2 and coronaviruses. No antigen is known for these receptors. Before the COVID-19 pandemic, during about 2010-2018, CD4+ T cells were taken from unexposed donors. After ten to eleven days of culture, CD4+ T cells were isolated. Generated by immunoSEQ multiplex PCR, the TCRdb table keeps only in-frame clones and is missing some. The sample includes approximately 20,000 clones, 77% seen only once; the top ten take 20% to 25%. The specimen sequenced was CD4+ T cells from PBMCs, cultured in vitro. The receptors come from a human donor in good health.

This chain links TRBV7-2 with TRBJ1-2; D possibly corresponds to TRBD1 (6 bases). The CDR3 covers 14 residues. Germline V CDR1 and CDR2: SGHTA, FQGNSA. Trimming shortened V by 2 bases and J by 8 bases, and 15 bases separated the two germline ends. The CDR3 DNA sequence: TGTGCCAGCAGCTTAAGCACCAGGGGTGAGGGCTACACCTTC. It yields the protein CASSLSTRGEGYTF.

This clone is a singleton in its sample. The chain recombines TRBV4-3 with TRBJ1-6; possibly TRBD1 for D (5 bases). Trimming shortened V by 3 bases and J by 8 bases, and 14 bases separated the two germline ends. Germline values: CDR1 LGHNA, CDR2 YSLEER. CDR3 length: 15 residues. In nucleotides, the CDR3 is TGCGCCAGCAGCCAGGCCGGGGGGGTGGATTCACCCCTCCACTTT. Translated, it gives CASSQAGGVDSPLHF.

The chain uses TRBV6-1 and TRBJ2-4; D ambiguous. The CDR3 is 14 residues long. V was cut by 1 base and J by 0 bases, with 4 bases left in between. Germline V lookup: CDR1 MNHNS, CDR2 SASEGT. Here the CDR3 DNA reads TGTGCCAGCAGTGAAGGTCTAGCCAAAAACATTCAGTACTTC. Its translation is CASSEGLAKNIQYF.

The V and J genes are TRBV7-2 and TRBJ2-7, with TRBD2 as a possible D gene (6 bases). Trimming took 0 bases from V and 2 from J, leaving 17 bases between them. The germline gives CDR1 SGHTA, CDR2 FQGNSA. CDR3 size: 17 residues. CDR3 DNA: TGTGCCAGCAGCTTAGCCTCTTTGGAGGGCCCCCCCTACGAGCAGTACTTC. This gives the protein CASSLASLEGPPYEQYF. Variable domain in full (rest from reference TRBV7-2 and TRBJ2-7): GAGVSQSPSNKVTEKGKDVELRCDPISGHTALYWYRQSLGQGLEFLIYFQGNSAPDKSGLPSDRFSAERTGGSVSTLTIQRTQQEDSAVYLCASSLASLEGPPYEQYFGPGTRLTVT.

The chain combines TRBV18 with TRBJ2-7; tentatively, D is TRBD1 or TRBD2 (7 bases each). The ends were cut back, 3 bases at V and 0 bases at J, with 12 bases in the middle. Per germline, CDR1 KGHSH and CDR2 LQKENI. CDR3 size: 15 residues. CDR3 in DNA: TGTGCCAGCTCACCCAGGGGGGGTAGCTCCTACGAGCAGTACTTC. It encodes CASSPRGGSSYEQYF.

The genes are TRBV9 and TRBJ2-4, with 11 bases matching TRBD1. CDR1 is SGDLS, CDR2 YYNGEE, per germline. Trimming cost V 0 bases and J 6 bases; bases outside gene matches: 2. The CDR3 sequence is 15 residues long. The CDR3 DNA is TGTGCCAGCAGCGTAGGGGGGACAGGGGGAAACATTCAGTACTTC. It is translated as CASSVGGTGGNIQYF.

V gene TRBV2 combines with J gene TRBJ1-1; TRBD1 agrees at 7 bases. Trimming removed 5 bases from V and 5 bases from J; junction bases left unmatched: 5. There are 13 residues in the CDR3. Per germline, CDR1 SNHLY and CDR2 FYNNEI. The CDR3 DNA reads TGTGCCAGCAGTACAGGGGTCAGAACTGAAGCTTTCTTT. This codes for CASSTGVRTEAFF. Drawing the rest from reference TRBV2 and TRBJ1-1, the complete variable domain is EPEVTQTPSHQVTQMGQEVILRCVPISNHLYFYWYRQILGQKVEFLVSFYNNEISEKSEIFDDQFSVERPDGSNFTLKIRSTKLEDSAMYFCASSTGVRTEAFFGQGTRLTVV.

The rearrangement links TRBV6-2 or TRBV6-3 to TRBJ2-7; TRBD2 aligns across 7 bases. The length of the CDR3 is 17 residues. Per the germline V gene, CDR1 is MNHEY and CDR2 is SVGEGT. V gave up 0 bases and J gave up 2 bases; unmatched junction bases: 10. The CDR3 sequence: CASSYSDPSGNPYEQYF. The CDR3 coding sequence is TGTGCCAGCAGTTACTCGGATCCTAGCGGAAACCCCTACGAGCAGTACTTC.

The CDR3, as DNA: TGTGCCAGCAGCTCATCGGGACAGGGGAATTCACCCCTCCACTTT. Translated: CASSSSGQGNSPLHF. The gene calls are TRBV7-9 and TRBJ1-6, with 10 bases matching TRBD1. There are 15 residues in the CDR3. The V segment lost 4 bases and the J segment 7 bases; nucleotides outside the gene matches: 4. Per the germline V gene, CDR1 is SEHNR and CDR2 is FQNEAQ (reference sequence).

CDR3 protein: CASSVGSYEQYF. In nucleotides, the CDR3 is TGTGCCAGCAGCGTAGGCTCCTACGAGCAGTACTTC. The V and J genes are TRBV7-9 and TRBJ2-7; the D is unclear. Trimming took 5 bases from V and 0 from J, leaving 5 bases between them. Germline CDR1 SEHNR, CDR2 FQNEAQ (reference sequence). There are 12 residues in the CDR3. Looking up the rest from reference TRBV7-9 and TRBJ2-7 gives the full variable domain: DTGVSQNPRHKITKRGQNVTFRCDPISEHNRLYWYRQTLGQGPEFLTYFQNEAQLEKSRLLSDRFSAERPKGSFSTLEIQRTEQGDSAMYLCASSVGSYEQYFGPGTRLTVT.

The chain employs TRBV9 and TRBJ2-3, with a tentative D call TRBD2 (6 bases). Trimming stripped 0 bases from V and 6 bases from J, with 17 bases between. From germline, CDR1 is SGDLS and CDR2 YYNGEE. The CDR3 is made up of 16 amino acids. CDR3 sequence: CASSVGSASVGDTQYF. The CDR3 nucleotides read TGTGCCAGCAGCGTAGGGAGTGCTAGCGTAGGGGATACGCAGTATTTT.

V gene TRBV10-3 combines with J gene TRBJ1-6, with D maybe TRBD1 (5 bases). The CDR3 totals 15 residues. Trimming cost V 4 bases and J 6 bases, with 13 bases left between them. Germline loops: CDR1 ENHRY, CDR2 SYGVKD. For the CDR3, the DNA is TGTGCCATCAGTGTCCGCGGGACTTCTAATTCACCCCTCCACTTT. It translates to CAISVRGTSNSPLHF.

The chain links TRBV11-2 to TRBJ2-2; D is perhaps TRBD1 (5 bases). V was pared by 0 bases and J by 3 bases, with 8 bases between. Germline V gene lookup returns CDR1 SGHAT and CDR2 FQNNGV. CDR3 length: 15 residues. The CDR3 nucleotides read TGTGCCAGCAGCTTAGATCTAGGGGACACCGGGGAGCTGTTTTTT. Translation gives CASSLDLGDTGELFF. Looking up the rest from reference TRBV11-2 and TRBJ2-2 gives the full variable domain: EAGVAQSPRYKIIEKRQSVAFWCNPISGHATLYWYQQILGQGPKLLIQFQNNGVVDDSQLPKDRFSAERLKGVDSTLKIQPAKLEDSAVYLCASSLDLGDTGELFFGEGSRLTVL.

The chain is built from TRBV7-6 and TRBJ2-7; TRBD1 matches 8 bases. This CDR3 has 13 amino acids. V was clipped by 5 bases and J by 5 bases; unmatched bases: 5. Germline CDR1 reads SGHVS; CDR2 reads FNYEAQ. CDR3 nucleotides: TGTGCCAGCAGCCGGACAGGGTCCCACGAGCAGTACTTC. As protein: CASSRTGSHEQYF. The whole variable domain, remainder taken from reference TRBV7-6 and TRBJ2-7, is GAGVSQSPRYKVTKRGQDVALRCDPISGHVSLYWYRQALGQGPEFLTYFNYEAQQDKSGLPNDRFSAERPEGSISTLTIQRTEQRDSAMYRCASSRTGSHEQYFGPGTRLTVT.

The V and J genes are TRBV6-2 or TRBV6-3 and TRBJ2-7; 12 bases match TRBD2. CDR1 is MNHEY and CDR2 is SVGEGT in the germline V gene. This CDR3 has 16 amino acids. V shed 6 bases, J shed 9 bases, and the junction held 15 bases outside the gene matches. The CDR3 sequence: CASSNRRLAGGPGQYF. CDR3 coding DNA: TGTGCCAGCAGCAACCGCCGGCTAGCGGGAGGGCCGGGGCAGTACTTC.

The chain uses TRBV5-1 and TRBJ1-1, with a weak D call TRBD1 (5 bases). V was clipped by 4 bases and J by 0 bases, with 16 bases between them. Germline V gene lookup returns CDR1 SGHRS and CDR2 YFSETQ. The CDR3 spans 16 residues. Here the CDR3 DNA reads TGCGCCAGCAGCCGGGGCGACAGCCTAATGAACACTGAAGCTTTCTTT. This translates into CASSRGDSLMNTEAFF. Complete variable domain (other parts from reference TRBV5-1 and TRBJ1-1): KAGVTQTPRYLIKTRGQQVTLSCSPISGHRSVSWYQQTPGQGLQFLFEYFSETQRNKGNFPGRFSGRQFSNSRSEMNVSTLELGDSALYLCASSRGDSLMNTEAFFGQGTRLTVV.

The CDR3 is CASSTHFGGEGPTDTQYF. CDR3 nucleotides: TGTGCCAGCAGCACTCATTTCGGGGGTGAGGGACCCACAGATACGCAGTATTTT. The chain combines TRBV9 with TRBJ2-3; TRBD2 is a possible D gene (6 bases). Trimming cost V 4 bases and J 2 bases, with 23 bases left between them. Germline V CDR1 and CDR2: SGDLS, YYNGEE. CDR3 size: 18 residues.

In its sample, this clone was seen a few times. This rearrangement joins TRBV30 to TRBJ1-3; tentative D call: TRBD1 (5 bases). Trimming pared 6 bases from V and 2 bases from J, leaving 14 bases between. The germline gives CDR1 GTSNPN, CDR2 SVGIG (reference sequence). The CDR3 extends over 14 amino acids. CDR3 region: CACPGRGTGNTIYF. The DNA of the CDR3 is TGTGCCTGCCCAGGAAGGGGTACTGGAAACACCATATATTTT.

The genes are TRBV4-2 and TRBJ2-1; 11 positions agree with TRBD2. This CDR3 contains 19 residues. Trimming removed 1 base from V and 0 bases from J; junction bases left unmatched: 8. CDR1 and CDR2 (germline): LGHNA, YNFKEQ. DNA of the CDR3: TGTGCCAGCAGCCAAGGGGCCGGGACTAGCGGCAGCTCCTACAATGAGCAGTTCTTC. It encodes CASSQGAGTSGSSYNEQFF.

This chain uses TRBV18 with TRBJ2-3; D might be TRBD1 or TRBD2, each matching 5 bases. CDR1 KGHSH and CDR2 LQKENI come from the germline V gene. The CDR3 loop spans 14 amino acids. Trimming pared 0 bases from V and 1 base from J, leaving 5 bases between. CDR3 sequence (DNA): TGTGCCAGCTCACCACCGGGGGGCACAGATACGCAGTATTTT. This gives the protein CASSPPGGTDTQYF.

V and J are TRBV19 and TRBJ1-1; 7 bases align to TRBD1. The germline gives CDR1 LNHDA, CDR2 SQIVND (reference sequence). V shed 3 bases and J 4 bases; nucleotides not matched to a gene: 5. The CDR3 is made up of 14 amino acids. CDR3 region: CASSMTGRSTEAFF. The DNA of the CDR3 is TGTGCCAGTAGTATGACAGGGCGGAGCACTGAAGCTTTCTTT. Combining the CDR3 with reference TRBV19 and TRBJ1-1 gives the whole variable domain DGGITQSPKYLFRKEGQNVTLSCEQNLNHDAMYWYRQDPGQGLRLIYYSQIVNDFQKGDIAEGYSVSREKKESFPLTVTSAQKNPTAFYLCASSMTGRSTEAFFGQGTRLTVV.

This chain uses TRBV15 with TRBJ2-4; TRBD2 matches at 11 bases. V was pared by 0 bases and J by 5 bases, with 9 bases of the junction left unmatched. This CDR3 has 18 amino acids. CDR1 and CDR2 (germline): LNHNV, YYDKDF (reference sequence). The CDR3 region is CATSRDLSGGAGENIQYF. CDR3 in DNA: TGTGCCACCAGCAGAGACCTTAGCGGGGGGGCCGGTGAAAACATTCAGTACTTC.

The chain's CDR3 is CASSPSHGQGWTGELFF. The CDR3 coding sequence is TGTGCCAGCTCGCCAAGTCACGGACAGGGCTGGACCGGGGAGCTGTTTTTT. The gene calls are TRBV18 and TRBJ2-2; the match to TRBD1 covers 8 bases. Looked up from germline, CDR1 is KGHSH and CDR2 is LQKENI. Trimming cost V 6 bases and J 5 bases; bases outside gene matches: 14. The CDR3 spans 17 residues.

This chain connects TRBV11-2 to TRBJ2-1, with 11 bases lining up with TRBD2. This CDR3 contains 19 residues. In germline, CDR1 is SGHAT, CDR2 FQNNGV. The trim removed 1 base at V and 1 base at J, leaving 9 bases unmatched. The CDR3 sequence: CASSLGGGTSGFSYNEQFF. The CDR3, as DNA: TGTGCCAGCAGCTTAGGAGGAGGGACTAGCGGCTTTTCCTACAATGAGCAGTTCTTC.

In nucleotides, the CDR3 is TGTGCCAGTATCACGGGACAGGACAAGAACACTGAAGCTTTCTTT. The encoded protein is CASITGQDKNTEAFF. J is TRBJ1-1 and V is TRBV19; 8 bases are a match to TRBD1. Trimming cost V 7 bases and J 1 base; bases outside gene matches: 8. Per germline, CDR1 LNHDA and CDR2 SQIVND (reference sequence). There are 15 residues in the CDR3.

This clone has a handful of counts. The chain couples TRBV12-5 to TRBJ2-7; the D is unclear. The CDR3 spans 12 residues. Germline values: CDR1 LGHNT, CDR2 FRNRAP. V was trimmed by 2 bases and J by 4 bases, leaving 6 bases between them. The CDR3 loop reads CASGLTEYEQYF. CDR3 in DNA: TGTGCTAGTGGTTTGACCGAATACGAGCAGTACTTC. The variable domain in full, with the rest retrieved from reference TRBV12-5 and TRBJ2-7, is DARVTQTPRHKVTEMGQEVTMRCQPILGHNTVFWYRQTMMQGLELLAYFRNRAPLDDSGMPKDRFSAEMPDATLATLKIQPSEPRDSAVYFCASGLTEYEQYFGPGTRLTVT.

This clone came up a few times. The rearrangement links TRBV18 to TRBJ1-2; 7 nucleotides match TRBD1. CDR3 length: 13 residues. CDR1 and CDR2 from the germline V gene are KGHSH and LQKENI. V trimming: 4 bases; J trimming: 4 bases; junction bases outside the gene matches: 3. The CDR3 spells CASSRDSSYGYTF. CDR3 coding DNA: TGTGCCAGCTCACGGGACAGCTCCTATGGCTACACCTTC.

V is TRBV9 and J is TRBJ2-1; TRBD2 is a possible D gene (6 bases). Germline CDR1 reads SGDLS; CDR2 reads YYNGEE. The CDR3 is 14 residues long. The ends were cut back, 2 bases at V and 9 bases at J, with 15 bases in the middle. The CDR3 region is CASSVSGHTGEQFF. DNA for the CDR3: TGTGCCAGCAGCGTTAGCGGACATACAGGTGAGCAGTTCTTC. The entire variable domain, with the rest obtained from reference TRBV9 and TRBJ2-1, is as follows: DSGVTQTPKHLITATGQRVTLRCSPRSGDLSVYWYQQSLDQGLQFLIQYYNGEERAKGNILERFSAQQFPDLHSELNLSSLELGDSALYFCASSVSGHTGEQFFGPGTRLTVL.

The rearrangement joins TRBV9 to TRBJ1-5; D may be TRBD1 (5 bases). In germline, CDR1 is SGDLS, CDR2 YYNGEE. The germline V and J ends were trimmed by 2 bases and 5 bases, with 8 bases remaining between them. The CDR3 consists of 13 residues. The chain's CDR3 is CASSVGRDQPQHF. The DNA of the CDR3 is TGTGCCAGCAGCGTGGGACGGGATCAGCCCCAGCATTTT.